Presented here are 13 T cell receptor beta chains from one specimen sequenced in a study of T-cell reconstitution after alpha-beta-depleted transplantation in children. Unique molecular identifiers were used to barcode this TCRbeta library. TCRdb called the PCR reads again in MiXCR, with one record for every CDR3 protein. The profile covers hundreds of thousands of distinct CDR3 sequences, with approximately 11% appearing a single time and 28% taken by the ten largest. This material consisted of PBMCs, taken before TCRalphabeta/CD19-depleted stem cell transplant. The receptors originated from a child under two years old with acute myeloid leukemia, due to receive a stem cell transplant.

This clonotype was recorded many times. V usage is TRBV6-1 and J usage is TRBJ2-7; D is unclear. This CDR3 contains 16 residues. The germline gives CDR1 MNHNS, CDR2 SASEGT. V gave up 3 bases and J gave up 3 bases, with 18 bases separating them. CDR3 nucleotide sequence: TGTGCCAGCAGTGACCCTCCCTTCGAGAGGCACTACGAGCAGTACTTC. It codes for CASSDPPFERHYEQYF.

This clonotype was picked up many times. The CDR3 loop reads CSAREPTGMNTEAFF. The CDR3 bases are TGCAGTGCTAGAGAGCCGACAGGCATGAACACTGAAGCTTTCTTT. The rearrangement links TRBV20-1 to TRBJ1-1; a weak D match, TRBD1 (6 bases). The V end lost 0 bases, the J end lost 0 bases, and 11 bases lay between the germline ends. CDR1 and CDR2 (germline): DFQATT, SNEGSKA (reference sequence). The CDR3 spans 15 residues.

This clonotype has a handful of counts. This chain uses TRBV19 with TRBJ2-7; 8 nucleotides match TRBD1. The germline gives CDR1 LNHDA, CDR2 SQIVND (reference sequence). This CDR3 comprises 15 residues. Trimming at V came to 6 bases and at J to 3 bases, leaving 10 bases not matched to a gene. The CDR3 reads CASRPSGTGYYEQYF. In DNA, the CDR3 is TGTGCCAGTAGGCCTTCCGGGACAGGTTACTACGAGCAGTACTTC.

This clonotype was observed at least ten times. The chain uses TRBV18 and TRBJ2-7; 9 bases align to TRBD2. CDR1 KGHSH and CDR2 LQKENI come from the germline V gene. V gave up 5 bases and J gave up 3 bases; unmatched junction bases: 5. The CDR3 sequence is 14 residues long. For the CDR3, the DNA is TGTGCCAGCTCATCCATAGCGGGGGTCTACGAGCAGTACTTC. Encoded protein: CASSSIAGVYEQYF. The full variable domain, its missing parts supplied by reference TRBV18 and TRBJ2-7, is NAGVMQNPRHLVRRRGQEARLRCSPMKGHSHVYWYRQLPEEGLKFMVYLQKENIIDESGMPKERFSAEFPKEGPSILRIQQVVRGDSAAYFCASSSIAGVYEQYFGPGTRLTVT.

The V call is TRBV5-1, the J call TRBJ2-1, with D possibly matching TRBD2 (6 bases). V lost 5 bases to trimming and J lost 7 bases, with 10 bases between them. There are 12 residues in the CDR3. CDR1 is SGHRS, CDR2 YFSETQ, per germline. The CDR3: CASSALANEQFF. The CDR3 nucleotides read TGCGCCAGCAGTGCTCTAGCGAATGAGCAGTTCTTC.

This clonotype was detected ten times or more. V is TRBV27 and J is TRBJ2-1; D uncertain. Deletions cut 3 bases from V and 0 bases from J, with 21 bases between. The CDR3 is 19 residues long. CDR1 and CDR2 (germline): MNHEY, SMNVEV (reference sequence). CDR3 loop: CASSLYFPPLRSSYNEQFF. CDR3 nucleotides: TGTGCCAGCAGTTTGTATTTTCCCCCTCTAAGAAGCTCCTACAATGAGCAGTTCTTC.

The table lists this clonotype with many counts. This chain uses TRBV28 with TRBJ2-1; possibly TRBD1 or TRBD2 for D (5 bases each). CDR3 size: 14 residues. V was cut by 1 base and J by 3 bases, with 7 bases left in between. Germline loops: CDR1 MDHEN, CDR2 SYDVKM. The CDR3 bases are TGTGCCAGCAGTTTATCAGGGAGCTACAATGAGCAGTTCTTC. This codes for CASSLSGSYNEQFF.

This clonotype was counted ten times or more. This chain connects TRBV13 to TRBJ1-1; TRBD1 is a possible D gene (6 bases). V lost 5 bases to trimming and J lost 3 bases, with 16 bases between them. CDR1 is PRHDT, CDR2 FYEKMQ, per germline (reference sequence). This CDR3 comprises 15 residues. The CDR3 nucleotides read TGTGCCAGCAGCCTCCCGACAGGTGAGGACACTGAAGCTTTCTTT. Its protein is CASSLPTGEDTEAFF.

CDR3 sequence (DNA): TGTGCCAGCAGCTCCCCGGTTTGGAGCAATCAGCCCCAGCATTTT. Amino acid sequence: CASSSPVWSNQPQHF. This chain joins TRBV7-7 and TRBJ1-5, with D unclear. Germline V lookup: CDR1 SSHAT, CDR2 FNYEAQ (reference sequence). CDR3 size: 15 residues. V was cut by 4 bases and J by 1 base, with 11 bases left in between.

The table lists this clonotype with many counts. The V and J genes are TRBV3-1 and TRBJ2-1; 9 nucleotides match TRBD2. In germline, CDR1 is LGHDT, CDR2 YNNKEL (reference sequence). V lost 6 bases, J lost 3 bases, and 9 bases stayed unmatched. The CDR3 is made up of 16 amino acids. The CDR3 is CASSIYSGGDYNEQFF. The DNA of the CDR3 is TGTGCCAGCAGTATATATAGCGGGGGAGACTACAATGAGCAGTTCTTC.

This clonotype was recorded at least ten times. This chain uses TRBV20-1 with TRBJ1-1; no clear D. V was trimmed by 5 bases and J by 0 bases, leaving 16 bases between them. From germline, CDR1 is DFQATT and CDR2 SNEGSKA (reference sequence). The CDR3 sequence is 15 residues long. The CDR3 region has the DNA TGCAGTGCTTGGGCCTTAGCACAGCTGAACACTGAAGCTTTCTTT. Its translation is CSAWALAQLNTEAFF.

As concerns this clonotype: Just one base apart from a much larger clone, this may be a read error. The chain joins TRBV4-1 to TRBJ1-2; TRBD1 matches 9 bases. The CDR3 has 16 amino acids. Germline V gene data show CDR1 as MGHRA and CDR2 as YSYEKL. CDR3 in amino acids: CASTPTGGLMDYDYTF. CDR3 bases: TGCGCCAGCACCCCGACAGGGGGGTTAATGGACTATGACTACACCTTC.

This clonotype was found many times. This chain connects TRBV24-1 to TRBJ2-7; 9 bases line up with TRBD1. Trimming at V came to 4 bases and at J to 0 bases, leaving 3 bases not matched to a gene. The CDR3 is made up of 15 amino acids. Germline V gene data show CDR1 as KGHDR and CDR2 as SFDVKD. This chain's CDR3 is CATSDPGQGSYEQYF. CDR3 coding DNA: TGTGCCACCAGTGACCCGGGACAGGGCTCCTACGAGCAGTACTTC.